These 5 T cell receptor beta chains share one sample of origin, sequenced in a study of T cell repertoires in cytomegalovirus infection. TCRdb re-called the reads with MiXCR, one entry per CDR3 protein. The table includes roughly 920,000 distinct CDR3 sequences, around 31% detected once. The antigens for these receptors are not known. Sequenced material: cultured CD8+ T cells from PBMCs, taken from culture after CMV antigen stimulation. These receptors came from a human donor in good health (CMV status not recorded). Some clones in this sample may be carry-over from other donors' samples.

The chain couples TRBV6-5 to TRBJ2-7; tentatively, D is TRBD2 (6 bases). The CDR3 consists of 15 residues. V was trimmed by 4 bases and J by 6 bases, leaving 19 bases between them. Germline V gene sequence: CDR1 MNHEY, CDR2 SVGAGI. CDR3 sequence: CASSLGPGGTPEQYF. In nucleotides, the CDR3 is TGTGCCAGCAGTTTAGGGCCAGGAGGGACGCCCGAGCAGTACTTC.

The chain employs TRBV9 and TRBJ2-1, with D perhaps TRBD1 (5 bases). This CDR3 has 14 amino acids. The ends were cut back, 0 bases at V and 6 bases at J, with 10 bases in the middle. Germline V gene lookup returns CDR1 SGDLS and CDR2 YYNGEE. The DNA of the CDR3 is TGTGCCAGCAGCGTAGTCAGGGTGGGCAATGAGCAGTTCTTC. Amino acids: CASSVVRVGNEQFF.

This rearrangement joins TRBV7-6 to TRBJ2-7; D is possibly TRBD2 (6 bases). V lost 7 bases to trimming and J lost 0 bases, with 13 bases between them. CDR1 SGHVS and CDR2 FNYEAQ come from the germline V gene. The CDR3 contains 14 residues. The CDR3 loop reads CASTPGDFSYEQYV. The CDR3 nucleotides are TGTGCCAGCACCCCGGGGGATTTCTCCTACGAGCAGTACGTC.

In its sample, this clonotype was seen a few times. The chain links TRBV29-1 to TRBJ1-2, with D possibly being TRBD1 (6 bases). V shed 0 bases and J shed 3 bases, with 14 bases lying between them. The CDR3 sequence is 15 residues long. CDR1 SQVTM and CDR2 ANQGSEA come from the germline V gene. CDR3 loop: CSVEDRGAGHYGYTF. As DNA, the CDR3 is TGCAGCGTTGAAGATCGGGGGGCAGGGCACTATGGCTACACCTTC. The full variable domain, rest sourced from reference TRBV29-1 and TRBJ1-2, is SAVISQKPSRDICQRGTSLTIQCQVDSQVTMMFWYRQQPGQSLTLIATANQGSEATYESGFVIDKFPISRPNLTFSTLTVSNMSPEDSSIYLCSVEDRGAGHYGYTFGSGTRLTVV.

The count of this clonotype is one. CDR3 sequence: CASTEGSGGFSYEQYF. CDR3 nucleotide sequence: TGTGCCAGCACCGAAGGTAGCGGGGGGTTCTCCTACGAGCAGTACTTC. V and J are TRBV2 and TRBJ2-7, with 10 nucleotides matching TRBD2. CDR3 size: 16 residues. Germline CDR1 reads SNHLY; CDR2 reads FYNNEI. Germline trimming cut 7 bases from V and 0 bases from J; bases unmatched to any gene: 9.